What follows are 2 T cell receptor beta chains derived from one specimen sequenced in a study of CXCR3-negative and CXCR3-positive naive CD8 T cells. All TRB cDNA libraries came from 5' RACE performed with UMI labels. TCRdb reprocessed the 5' RACE reads and reports one entry per CDR3 protein, with no DNA. The ten top clones account for 0.25% to 0.35%, within a sample of around 140,000 distinct CDR3 sequences. The specimen was naive CXCR3- CD8+ T cells from blood. Stated subset: CD45RO-CCR7+CD27+CD95- naive CD8+ T cells lacking CXCR3 (TNR3-). The receptors come from a human donor in good health. Some clones in this sample may be carry-over from other donors' samples.

The chain is built from TRBV27 and TRBJ1-1; TCRdb's D gene call, TRBD1, goes unchecked for lack of DNA. Germline lookup yields CDR1 MNHEY and CDR2 SMNVEV (reference sequence). The CDR3 sequence is 13 residues long. The CDR3 protein is CASSLSGAAEAFF.

The J gene is TRBJ2-7, the V gene TRBV25-1. Germline-derived CDR1 and CDR2 are MGHDK and SYGVNS. This CDR3 region has 11 residues. The CDR3 region is CASSVGNEQYF.